Shown below are 15 T cell receptor beta chains from a single sample sequenced in a study of blood T cells in healthy people across ages. The use of a sample-barcoded 5' primer and a J-beta primer mix characterized a second PCR of about 7 to 12 cycles. Each CDR3 protein gets one entry after TCRdb re-called the 5' RACE reads with MiXCR. The table lists around 1,000,000 distinct CDR3 sequences, around 27% of them singletons. This sample also belongs to another study, concerning T cells of mothers and their children.

Source material: blood. These receptors were taken from a girl between 2 and 10 years old in good health.

This clonotype was found a few times. The rearrangement links TRBV19 to TRBJ2-1; 8 bases map to TRBD2. The junction had 5 bases not matched to a gene; V was cut back by 3 bases and J by 10 bases. Germline V CDR1 and CDR2: LNHDA, SQIVND (reference sequence). The CDR3 length is 13 residues. The CDR3 loop reads CASSMATSGEQFF. In DNA, the CDR3 is TGTGCCAGTAGTATGGCCACTAGCGGCGAGCAGTTCTTC.

The sample holds a few counts of this clonotype. The genes are TRBV25-1 and TRBJ2-1; the D gene is possibly TRBD1 (5 bases). The CDR3 contains 17 residues. CDR1 and CDR2 from the germline V gene are MGHDK and SYGVNS. Trimming took 1 base from V and 7 from J, leaving 20 bases between them. The CDR3 is CASSEFGYAGSGNEQFF. The CDR3 coding sequence is TGTGCCAGCAGTGAATTCGGGTATGCAGGGTCGGGTAATGAGCAGTTCTTC.

This clonotype was observed a single time. The chain couples TRBV20-1 to TRBJ2-1; D is uncertain. This CDR3 region has 13 residues. The germline V gene has CDR1 DFQATT and CDR2 SNEGSKA (reference sequence). Between the trimmed V and J ends, which lost 5 bases and 4 bases, there was a span of 12 bases. The CDR3 bases are TGCAGTGCTCAAACCCTCACTTACAATGAGCAGTTCTTC. Protein: CSAQTLTYNEQFF.

This clonotype was observed a handful of times. The genes are TRBV7-2 and TRBJ2-3; no clear D gene. Germline values: CDR1 SGHTA, CDR2 FQGNSA. This CDR3 region has 13 residues. Trimming shortened V by 1 base and J by 6 bases, and 8 bases separated the two germline ends. CDR3 nucleotides: TGTGCCAGCAGCTTAGGAATTCGGGATACGCAGTATTTT. This sequence encodes CASSLGIRDTQYF.

This clonotype was seen more than once but under ten times. V and J are TRBV12-3 or TRBV12-4 and TRBJ1-2, with D unresolved. V lost 8 bases, J lost 4 bases, and 20 bases lay in between. The CDR3 is 15 residues long. CDR3 coding DNA: TGTGCCAGCCATTTGACGGTCAACCCGCTCTATGGCTACACCTTC. Translated: CASHLTVNPLYGYTF.

This clonotype was counted only a few times. V and J are TRBV7-8 and TRBJ2-7; maybe TRBD2 (6 bases). The germline V gene has CDR1 SGHVS and CDR2 FQNEAQ. The CDR3 totals 14 residues. V was pared by 5 bases and J by 2 bases, with 13 bases between. The CDR3 bases are TGTGCCAGCAGCCGGAGGGTCGTAACCTACGAGCAGTACTTC. As protein: CASSRRVVTYEQYF. Filled out from reference TRBV7-8 and TRBJ2-7, the complete variable domain reads GAGVSQSPRYKVAKRGQDVALRCDPISGHVSLFWYQQALGQGPEFLTYFQNEAQLDKSGLPSDRFFAERPEGSVSTLKIQRTQQEDSAVYLCASSRRVVTYEQYFGPGTRLTVT.

This chain uses TRBV29-1 with TRBJ2-5, with D unresolved. The J call may be faulty, since TRBJ2-7 better matches the DNA end. CDR3 length: 13 residues. The germline gives CDR1 SQVTM, CDR2 ANQGSEA. CDR3 protein: CSVEEALSYEQYF. CDR3 nucleotides: TGCAGCGTTGAAGAGGCCCTTTCCTACGAGCAGTACTTC.

The gene calls are TRBV20-1 and TRBJ2-7; D ambiguous. Germline CDR1 is DFQATT and CDR2 is SNEGSKA (reference sequence). The CDR3 runs 15 residues. V lost 5 bases to trimming and J lost 4 bases, with 21 bases between them. CDR3 residues: CSAWPLLGGNYEQYF. The CDR3 DNA reads as TGCAGTGCTTGGCCCCTTTTGGGCGGCAATTACGAGCAGTACTTC.

This clonotype was seen a handful of times. The chain has TRBV7-6 and TRBJ2-1; 9 bases fit TRBD2. V lost 5 bases and J lost 8; bases outside the gene matches: 13. This CDR3 contains 16 residues. CDR1 and CDR2 from the germline V gene are SGHVS and FNYEAQ. In DNA, the CDR3 is TGTGCCAGCAGCCCGAGTTGGGCGGGGGGGATGGATGAGCAGTTCTTC. It specifies CASSPSWAGGMDEQFF.

This clonotype was counted between two and nine times. The chain employs TRBV4-1 and TRBJ2-2; tentatively, D is TRBD1 (6 bases). The CDR3 sequence is 14 residues long. The germline V and J ends were trimmed by 3 bases and 5 bases, with 10 bases remaining between them. CDR1 is MGHRA and CDR2 is YSYEKL in the germline V gene. The CDR3 here is CASSHPRGTGELFF. The DNA of the CDR3 is TGCGCCAGCAGCCATCCTAGGGGGACCGGGGAGCTGTTTTTT.

J is TRBJ2-7 and V is TRBV3-1; D is perhaps TRBD2 (6 bases). The V gene lost 3 bases and the J gene lost 3 bases, with 12 bases spanning the gap. Germline V gene lookup returns CDR1 LGHDT and CDR2 YNNKEL (reference sequence). The CDR3 covers 14 residues. As DNA, the CDR3 is TGTGCCAGCAGCCAGCGGGACCAAAACTACGAGCAGTACTTC. Encoded protein: CASSQRDQNYEQYF.

This rearrangement joins TRBV3-1 to TRBJ2-1; tentatively, D is TRBD2 (6 bases). Germline CDR1 reads LGHDT; CDR2 reads YNNKEL (reference sequence). The CDR3 contains 21 residues. The germline V and J ends were trimmed by 5 bases and 1 base, with 30 bases remaining between them. The CDR3 spells CASSGHAGGRVAGFSYNEQFF. DNA for the CDR3: TGTGCCAGCAGCGGACATGCCGGGGGACGGGTTGCTGGGTTTTCCTACAATGAGCAGTTCTTC.

This clonotype was counted between two and nine times. The chain links TRBV7-2 to TRBJ2-4; D perhaps matches TRBD2 (5 bases). The CDR3 covers 16 residues. Germline V gives CDR1 SGHTA, CDR2 FQGNSA. V was pared by 1 base and J by 5 bases, with 15 bases between. The CDR3 DNA sequence: TGTGCCAGCAGCTTAGGCCAAACGGGGTTGGAAAACATTCAGTACTTC. Translation gives CASSLGQTGLENIQYF.

The chain couples TRBV11-2 to TRBJ2-2; D is perhaps TRBD1 (5 bases). The germline CDR1 and CDR2 sequences are SGHAT and FQNNGV. The CDR3 is made up of 15 amino acids. V was pared by 4 bases and J by 4 bases, with 13 bases between. The CDR3 DNA follows: TGTGCCAGCAGCTCAGGGCCCCGTGTCACCGGGGAGCTGTTTTTT. Translation gives CASSSGPRVTGELFF.

A few counts support this clonotype. An end of the junction differs from the germline gene, which may be a read error. The chain is built from TRBV6-1 and TRBJ1-4; 10 nucleotides match TRBD1. The V gene's germline CDR1 is MNHNS and CDR2 SASEGT. CDR3 length: 14 residues. In DNA form, the CDR3 reads TGTGCCAGCAGGACGGACAGGGGGTCAGAAAAACTGTTCTTT. This translates into CASRTDRGSEKLFF.